Detailed here is one TCR beta chain. The antigen remains undetermined. Terminally differentiated effector memory CD45RA+ cells were left out of the naive CD8 fraction, which was CD45RO-negative and positively selected for CCR7. Donors comprised only Caucasian adults living in Nashville, Tennessee. This record belongs to a study of shared clonotypes between healthy human individuals. Findings of the study overall: Generally, naive subsets (rather than memory subsets) showed larger estimated richness.

An even split of each subset's genomic DNA across several immunoSEQ plates was performed. Measured with immunoSEQ multiplex PCR; TCRdb has only the in-frame clones, and not every one. The sample shows about 2.1 million clones, 85% to 95% of them seen only once. The sequence derives from a man aged 18 to 29 in good health. Some clones in this sample may be carry-over from other donors' samples. Sequenced: naive CD8+ T cells from PBMCs.

This chain's CDR3 is CASSLSFDGRGYNEQFF. The CDR3 region has the DNA TGTGCCAGCAGCTTATCCTTTGACGGGAGGGGGTACAATGAGCAGTTCTTC. The V and J genes are TRBV7-6 and TRBJ2-1; 8 nucleotides match TRBD2. CDR1 and CDR2 (germline): SGHVS, FNYEAQ. V was pared by 2 bases and J by 4 bases, with 10 bases of the junction left unmatched. This CDR3 has 17 amino acids.